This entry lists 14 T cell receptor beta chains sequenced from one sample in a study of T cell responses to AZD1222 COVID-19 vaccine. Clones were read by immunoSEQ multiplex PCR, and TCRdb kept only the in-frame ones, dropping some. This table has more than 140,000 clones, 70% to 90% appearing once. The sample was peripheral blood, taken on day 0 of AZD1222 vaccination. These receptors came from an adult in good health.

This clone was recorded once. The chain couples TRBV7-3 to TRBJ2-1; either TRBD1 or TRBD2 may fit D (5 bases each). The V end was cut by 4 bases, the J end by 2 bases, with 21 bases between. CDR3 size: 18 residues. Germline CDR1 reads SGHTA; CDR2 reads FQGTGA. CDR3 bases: TGTGCCAGCAGCTCTACGGGTCTAATCGGGGCGCCCTACAATGAGCAGTTCTTC. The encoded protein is CASSSTGLIGAPYNEQFF.

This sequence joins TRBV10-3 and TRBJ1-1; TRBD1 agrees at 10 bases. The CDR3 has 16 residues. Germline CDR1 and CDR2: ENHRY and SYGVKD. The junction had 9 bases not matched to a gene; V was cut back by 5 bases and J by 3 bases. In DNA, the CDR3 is TGTGCCATCAGTAAGGTGACAGGGGGCCCAGACACTGAAGCTTTCTTT. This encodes CAISKVTGGPDTEAFF.

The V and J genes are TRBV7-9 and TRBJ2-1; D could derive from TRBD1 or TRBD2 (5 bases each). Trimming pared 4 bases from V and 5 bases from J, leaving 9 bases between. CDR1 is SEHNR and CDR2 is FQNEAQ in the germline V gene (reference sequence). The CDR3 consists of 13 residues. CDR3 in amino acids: CASSSRGDNEQFF. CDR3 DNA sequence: TGTGCCAGCAGCTCCCGAGGGGACAATGAGCAGTTCTTC. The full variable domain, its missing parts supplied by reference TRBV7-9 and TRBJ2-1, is DTGVSQNPRHKITKRGQNVTFRCDPISEHNRLYWYRQTLGQGPEFLTYFQNEAQLEKSRLLSDRFSAERPKGSFSTLEIQRTEQGDSAMYLCASSSRGDNEQFFGPGTRLTVL.

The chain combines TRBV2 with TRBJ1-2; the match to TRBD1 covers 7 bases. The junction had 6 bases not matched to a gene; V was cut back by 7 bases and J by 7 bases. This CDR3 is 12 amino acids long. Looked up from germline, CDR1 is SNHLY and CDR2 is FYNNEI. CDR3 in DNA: TGTGCCAGCAAGGAGGGGGCGCGTGGCTACACCTTC. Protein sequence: CASKEGARGYTF.

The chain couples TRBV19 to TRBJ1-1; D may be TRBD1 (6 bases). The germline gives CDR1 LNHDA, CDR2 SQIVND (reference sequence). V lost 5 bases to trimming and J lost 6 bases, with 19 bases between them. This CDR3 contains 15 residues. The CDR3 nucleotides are TGTGCCAGTAGTCTCCGCGGGGGGCTTACGGCTGAAGCTTTCTTT. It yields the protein CASSLRGGLTAEAFF.

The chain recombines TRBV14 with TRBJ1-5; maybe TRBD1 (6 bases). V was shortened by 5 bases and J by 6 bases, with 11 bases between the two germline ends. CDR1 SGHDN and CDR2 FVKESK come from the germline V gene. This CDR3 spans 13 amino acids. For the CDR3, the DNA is TGTGCCAGCAGCAACAGGGTGGGTCAGCCCCAGCATTTT. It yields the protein CASSNRVGQPQHF.

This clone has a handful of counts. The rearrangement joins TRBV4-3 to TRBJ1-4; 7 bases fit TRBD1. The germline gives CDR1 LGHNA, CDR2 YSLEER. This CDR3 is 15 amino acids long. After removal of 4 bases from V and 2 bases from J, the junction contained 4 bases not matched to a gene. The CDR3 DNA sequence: TGCGCCAGCAGCCTCACAGGGGAGACTAATGAAAAACTGTTTTTT. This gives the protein CASSLTGETNEKLFF.

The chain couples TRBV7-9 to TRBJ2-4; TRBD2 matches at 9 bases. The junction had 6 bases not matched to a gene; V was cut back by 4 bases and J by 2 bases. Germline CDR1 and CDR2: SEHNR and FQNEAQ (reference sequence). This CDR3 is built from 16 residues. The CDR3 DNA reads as TGTGCCAGCAGCTCCCCGGCTAGCGGGACCAAAAACATTCAGTACTTC. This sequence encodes CASSSPASGTKNIQYF. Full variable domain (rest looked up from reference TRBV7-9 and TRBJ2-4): DTGVSQNPRHKITKRGQNVTFRCDPISEHNRLYWYRQTLGQGPEFLTYFQNEAQLEKSRLLSDRFSAERPKGSFSTLEIQRTEQGDSAMYLCASSSPASGTKNIQYFGAGTRLSVL.

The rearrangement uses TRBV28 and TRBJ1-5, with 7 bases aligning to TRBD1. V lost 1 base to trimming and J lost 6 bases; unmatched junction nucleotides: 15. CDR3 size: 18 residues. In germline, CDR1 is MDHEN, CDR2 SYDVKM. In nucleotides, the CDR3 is TGTGCCAGCAGTTTATACTACCCGACAGGGCGAGGGAGTCAGCCCCAGCATTTT. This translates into CASSLYYPTGRGSQPQHF.

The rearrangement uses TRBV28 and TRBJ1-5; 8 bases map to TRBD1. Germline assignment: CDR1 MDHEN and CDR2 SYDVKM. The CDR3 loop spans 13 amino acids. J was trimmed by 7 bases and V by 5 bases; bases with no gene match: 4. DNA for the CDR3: TGTGCCAGCAGTCAGGACAGGGTCCAGCCCCAGCATTTT. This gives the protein CASSQDRVQPQHF.

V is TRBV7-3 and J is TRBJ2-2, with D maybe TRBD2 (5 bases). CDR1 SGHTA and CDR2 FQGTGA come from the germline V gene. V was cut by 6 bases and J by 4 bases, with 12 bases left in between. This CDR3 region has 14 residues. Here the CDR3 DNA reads TGTGCCAGCAGTCCAACTAGTGCCACCGGGGAGCTGTTTTTT. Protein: CASSPTSATGELFF.

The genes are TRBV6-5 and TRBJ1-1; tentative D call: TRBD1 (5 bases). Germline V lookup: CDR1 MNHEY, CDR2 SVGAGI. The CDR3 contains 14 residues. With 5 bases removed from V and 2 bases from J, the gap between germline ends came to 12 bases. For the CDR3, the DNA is TGTGCCAGCAGTCGCTCAGGGACCAACACTGAAGCTTTCTTT. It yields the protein CASSRSGTNTEAFF.

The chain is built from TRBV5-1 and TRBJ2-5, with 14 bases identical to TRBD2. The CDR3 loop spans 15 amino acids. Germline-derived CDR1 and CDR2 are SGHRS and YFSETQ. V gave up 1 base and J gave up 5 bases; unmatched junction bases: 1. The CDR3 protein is CASSLRTSGGETQYF. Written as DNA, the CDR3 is TGCGCCAGCAGCTTGCGGACTAGCGGGGGGGAGACCCAGTACTTC.

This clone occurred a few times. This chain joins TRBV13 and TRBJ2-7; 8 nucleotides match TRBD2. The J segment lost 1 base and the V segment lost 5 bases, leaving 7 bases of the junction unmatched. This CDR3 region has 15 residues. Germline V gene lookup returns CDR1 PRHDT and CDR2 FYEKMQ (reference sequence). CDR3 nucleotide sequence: TGTGCCAGCAGCGTCGGGAGGGGAGCTTCCTACGAGCAGTACTTC. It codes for CASSVGRGASYEQYF.